This T cell receptor beta chain emerged from a study of blood T cell repertoires in COVID-19. Overall study: Specimens from acute and convalescent COVID-19 originated in the United States, Italy and Spain. PBMCs, B-cell-depleted T cells, or T cells were the source of the cDNA or gDNA that made up the material.

CDR3 size: 16 residues. Germline CDR1 is SGHRS and CDR2 is YFSETQ. The V gene end was trimmed by 4 bases and the J gene end by 5 bases; junction bases not matched to a gene: 10. In the original analysis: Estimated nucleated cell counts came from reference gene primer amplification. Method: immunoSEQ multiplex PCR; TCRdb's copy keeps in-frame clones and lacks some. That table supplies the V and J calls and clone size; D and trimming were determined from the DNA. The table records fewer than 200,000 clones, roughly 87% of them present only once. This clone was found once. Sequenced material: peripheral blood. The receptor was isolated from a woman in her forties or fifties with acute or convalescent COVID-19. The rearrangement uses TRBV5-1 and TRBJ2-5; TRBD2 aligns across 11 bases. Here the CDR3 reads CASSLSGGALRETQYF. In DNA form, the CDR3 reads TGCGCCAGCAGCCTTAGCGGGGGGGCCTTAAGGGAGACCCAGTACTTC.